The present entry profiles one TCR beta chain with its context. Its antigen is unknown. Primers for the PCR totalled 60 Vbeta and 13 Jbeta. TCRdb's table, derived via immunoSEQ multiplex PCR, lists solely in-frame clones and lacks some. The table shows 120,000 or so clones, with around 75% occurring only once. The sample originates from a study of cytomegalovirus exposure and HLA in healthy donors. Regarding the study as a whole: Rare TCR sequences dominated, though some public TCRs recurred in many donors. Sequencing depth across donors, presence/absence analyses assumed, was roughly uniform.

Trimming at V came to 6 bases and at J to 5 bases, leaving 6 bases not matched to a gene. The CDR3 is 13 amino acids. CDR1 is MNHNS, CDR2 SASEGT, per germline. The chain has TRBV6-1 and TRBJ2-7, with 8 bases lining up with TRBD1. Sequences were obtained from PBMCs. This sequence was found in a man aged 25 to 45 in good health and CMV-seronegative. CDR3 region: CASRLGQGDEQYF. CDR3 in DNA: TGTGCCAGCAGGCTCGGACAGGGAGACGAGCAGTACTTC.